This T cell receptor (beta chain) is from a study of monozygotic twins with inflammatory bowel disease. The CDR3 is 19 amino acids. Germline lookup yields CDR1 MGHRA and CDR2 YSYEKL. TCRdb processed the 5' RACE reads again and assigns one entry to each CDR3 protein, with no DNA. In total, the table holds about 200,000 distinct CDR3 sequences. Sequenced sample: blood. The chain carries TRBV4-1 and TRBJ2-1; no DNA is available, so the TRBD2 call from TCRdb remains unchecked. The sequence was collected from a human donor with ulcerative colitis or Crohn's disease, or a healthy co-twin of an affected twin (not recorded which). CDR3 in amino acids: CASSQEFQRGGRSYNEQFF.